The clone carrying this T cell receptor beta chain was detected a few times. Its antigen is as yet unknown. Trimming left V 4 bases short and J 1 base short, with 4 bases between. Germline lookup yields CDR1 SNHLY and CDR2 FYNNEI. The CDR3 covers 13 residues. This specimen comes from a study of human T cells and chemical hapten exposure. About the study: Subjects had 2% DPC placed on around 2 cm by around 2 cm of upper inner arm skin for sensitization.

Time point reported: pre-sensitization, week 0. Treatment described: therapeutic diphenylcyclopropenone sensitization with weekly scalp DPC. MiXCR, applied by TCRdb to the RACE reads, yields one record per CDR3 protein. Of around 56,000 distinct CDR3 sequences in the sample, 9.5% to 10% are singletons; the top ten hold 9.6%. Whole-study results and caveats: Correlating positively with patch test score were the PT1 expanded TCR counts. With DPC sensitization, TCRs exceeding 1 in 1000 frequency showed no change. Donors, who had alopecia, may show an immune response that differs from healthy people's.

This sequence joins TRBV2 and TRBJ2-2; no firm D call. This TCR came from a man in his forties or fifties with alopecia areata. Some clones in this sample may be carry-over from other donors' samples. The material sequenced was whole blood, taken in connection with sensitization to the hapten diphenylcyclopropenone (DPC). CDR3 nucleotide sequence: TGTGCCAGCAGTGCGAGGAACACCGGGGAGCTGTTTTTT. Amino acid sequence: CASSARNTGELFF.